These 18 T cell receptor beta chains were sequenced from one sample in a study of cytomegalovirus exposure and HLA in healthy donors. A multiplex PCR was run with 60 Vbeta primers and 13 Jbeta primers. Data came from immunoSEQ multiplex PCR; TCRdb stores just in-frame clones and leaves some out. The sample has some 130,000 clones, 80% seen once; the top ten hold about 4.4%. The sequencing sample was made of PBMCs. All receptors derive from a man aged 25-40 years in good health.

This clone turned up a few times. The chain employs TRBV2 and TRBJ2-1; D not certain. The V gene's germline CDR1 is SNHLY and CDR2 FYNNEI. There are 11 residues in the CDR3. Trimming removed 2 bases from V and 10 bases from J, with 6 bases in between. CDR3 sequence reads: CASSEYEEQFF. The DNA of the CDR3 is TGTGCCAGCAGTGAATATGAGGAGCAGTTCTTC.

This chain connects TRBV4-3 to TRBJ2-2; 9 bases are a match to TRBD2. The J segment lost 0 bases and the V segment lost 4 bases, leaving 9 bases of the junction unmatched. Germline V gene data show CDR1 as LGHNA and CDR2 as YSLEER. The CDR3 is 18 amino acids. CDR3 in amino acids: CASSPYIAGATNTGELFF. Here the CDR3 DNA reads TGCGCCAGCAGCCCTTACATAGCGGGAGCGACGAACACCGGGGAGCTGTTTTTT.

The chain links TRBV6-5 to TRBJ1-5, with 9 bases identical to TRBD1. Germline V gives CDR1 MNHEY, CDR2 SVGAGI. The junction had 5 bases not matched to a gene; V was cut back by 7 bases and J by 4 bases. This CDR3 is built from 14 residues. CDR3 loop: CASTSGQGNQPQHF. For the CDR3, the DNA is TGTGCCAGCACCTCGGGACAGGGAAATCAGCCCCAGCATTTT.

The V gene is TRBV6-6, the J gene TRBJ2-3; a weak D match, TRBD1 (6 bases). The germline V and J ends were trimmed by 0 bases and 6 bases, with 13 bases remaining between them. The CDR3 runs to 15 residues. Germline values: CDR1 MNHNY, CDR2 SVGAGI (reference sequence). The CDR3 DNA sequence: TGTGCCAGCAGTTACTCCCGACCAGGGGAGGATACGCAGTATTTT. This sequence encodes CASSYSRPGEDTQYF.

The J gene is TRBJ2-1, the V gene TRBV6-6; TRBD2 matches at 11 bases. Per germline, CDR1 MNHNY and CDR2 SVGAGI (reference sequence). Losses at the gene ends were 6 bases for V and 3 bases for J; bases not matched to a gene: 4. The CDR3 contains 15 residues. CDR3 loop: CASSLLAGDYNEQFF. CDR3 nucleotide sequence: TGTGCCAGCAGCCTACTAGCGGGGGACTACAATGAGCAGTTCTTC.

The J gene is TRBJ1-1, the V gene TRBV6-6, with 7 bases that match TRBD1. The ends lost 6 bases at V and 4 bases at J; junction bases unmatched: 8. The CDR3 runs 14 residues. The germline gives CDR1 MNHNY, CDR2 SVGAGI (reference sequence). CDR3 amino acids: CASSLGQGGTEAFF. The CDR3 DNA sequence: TGTGCCAGCAGCCTCGGGCAGGGGGGCACTGAAGCTTTCTTT.

The V call is TRBV28, the J call TRBJ2-2, with D perhaps matching TRBD1 (6 bases). V lost 6 bases to trimming and J lost 2 bases, with 13 bases between them. Germline loops: CDR1 MDHEN, CDR2 SYDVKM. CDR3 length: 15 amino acids. CDR3 in amino acids: CASRSGTFNTGELFF. The CDR3 region has the DNA TGTGCCAGCAGATCCGGGACATTTAACACCGGGGAGCTGTTTTTT.

The chain combines TRBV7-2 with TRBJ2-7; 7 bases line up with TRBD1. Trimming at V came to 2 bases and at J to 3 bases, leaving 4 bases not matched to a gene. The CDR3 extends over 14 amino acids. The germline gives CDR1 SGHTA, CDR2 FQGNSA. CDR3 nucleotide sequence: TGTGCCAGCAGCTTATACAGGGGCTACTACGAGCAGTACTTC. Translating it yields CASSLYRGYYEQYF.

The genes are TRBV19 and TRBJ2-7; 9 bases map to TRBD1. The ends lost 5 bases at V and 4 bases at J; junction bases unmatched: 9. This CDR3 has 15 amino acids. Germline V gene data show CDR1 as LNHDA and CDR2 as SQIVND (reference sequence). The CDR3 loop reads CASSSIWGQGYEQYF. CDR3 DNA sequence: TGTGCCAGTAGTTCCATTTGGGGACAGGGTTACGAGCAGTACTTC.

As DNA, the CDR3 is TGTGCCAGCAGCTCCCCGGGGGTCCAGGGTACGCAGTATTTT. It translates to CASSSPGVQGTQYF. The chain is built from TRBV7-3 and TRBJ2-3; possibly TRBD2 for D (6 bases). CDR3 length: 14 residues. Looked up from germline, CDR1 is SGHTA and CDR2 is FQGTGA. V lost 4 bases, J lost 8 bases, and 16 bases lay in between.

The chain has TRBV29-1 and TRBJ2-3; the match to TRBD2 covers 11 bases. Germline CDR1 reads SQVTM; CDR2 reads ANQGSEA. Trimming at V came to 8 bases and at J to 6 bases, leaving 13 bases not matched to a gene. This CDR3 is built from 15 residues. The CDR3, as DNA: TGCAGCTCTAGGAGGCTAGCGGGAGGAGGCGATACGCAGTATTTT. Protein product: CSSRRLAGGGDTQYF.

With respect to this clone: One end of the junction fails to match germline, which may point to a read error. The chain is built from TRBV7-9 and TRBJ2-5, with a weak D call TRBD2 (5 bases). Looked up from germline, CDR1 is SEHNR and CDR2 is FQNEAQ (reference sequence). This CDR3 comprises 14 residues. CDR3 sequence (DNA): TGTTCCAGCAGCTCTTCCGGGAAGAAAGAGACCCAGTACTTC. Translation gives CSSSSSGKKETQYF.

The gene calls are TRBV15 and TRBJ2-7; D is perhaps TRBD2 (5 bases). V was pared by 0 bases and J by 3 bases, with 9 bases between. Per the germline V gene, CDR1 is LNHNV and CDR2 is YYDKDF (reference sequence). The CDR3 consists of 14 residues. CDR3 protein: CATSRDTSGYEQYF. For the CDR3, the DNA is TGTGCCACCAGCAGAGATACCAGCGGCTACGAGCAGTACTTC.

The V gene is TRBV30, the J gene TRBJ2-4, with 7 bases identical to TRBD2. This CDR3 has 13 residues. Germline V gene lookup returns CDR1 GTSNPN and CDR2 SVGIG (reference sequence). J was trimmed by 7 bases and V by 4 bases; bases with no gene match: 7. CDR3 protein: CAWTGLVRNIQYF. CDR3 nucleotides: TGTGCCTGGACTGGACTAGTCCGGAACATTCAGTACTTC.

This clone occurred a few times. The V and J genes are TRBV11-3 and TRBJ2-1; a weak D match, TRBD2 (5 bases). Trimming pared 0 bases from V and 4 bases from J, leaving 10 bases between. The V gene's germline CDR1 is SGHNT and CDR2 YENEEA. This CDR3 spans 15 amino acids. This chain's CDR3 is CASSLEGSEYNEQFF. The DNA for the CDR3 is TGTGCCAGCAGCTTAGAGGGTAGCGAGTACAATGAGCAGTTCTTC.

This clone was found once. The chain has TRBV6-6 and TRBJ2-2; no definite D call. The CDR3 extends over 13 amino acids. Germline CDR1 reads MNHNY; CDR2 reads SVGAGI (reference sequence). Trimming cost V 8 bases and J 2 bases, with 9 bases left between them. The DNA of the CDR3 is TGTGCCAGCCTTGACACCAACACCGGGGAGCTGTTTTTT. Encoded protein: CASLDTNTGELFF.

The gene calls are TRBV9 and TRBJ2-3; tentatively, D is TRBD2 (5 bases). The germline CDR1 and CDR2 sequences are SGDLS and YYNGEE. The CDR3 spans 15 residues. V lost 1 base and J lost 1, with 10 bases in between. Written as DNA, the CDR3 is TGTGCCAGCAGCGTACTTAGCGTGGGCACAGATACGCAGTATTTT. This gives the protein CASSVLSVGTDTQYF. The full variable domain, its missing parts supplied by reference TRBV9 and TRBJ2-3, is DSGVTQTPKHLITATGQRVTLRCSPRSGDLSVYWYQQSLDQGLQFLIQYYNGEERAKGNILERFSAQQFPDLHSELNLSSLELGDSALYFCASSVLSVGTDTQYFGPGTRLTVL.

The rearrangement links TRBV4-1 to TRBJ2-7; 7 bases match TRBD2. The junction had 0 bases not matched to a gene; V was cut back by 1 base and J by 3 bases. The CDR3 covers 13 residues. CDR1 MGHRA and CDR2 YSYEKL come from the germline V gene. DNA of the CDR3: TGCGCCAGCAGCCAAGCTAGCGGCTACGAGCAGTACTTC. Translating gives CASSQASGYEQYF.